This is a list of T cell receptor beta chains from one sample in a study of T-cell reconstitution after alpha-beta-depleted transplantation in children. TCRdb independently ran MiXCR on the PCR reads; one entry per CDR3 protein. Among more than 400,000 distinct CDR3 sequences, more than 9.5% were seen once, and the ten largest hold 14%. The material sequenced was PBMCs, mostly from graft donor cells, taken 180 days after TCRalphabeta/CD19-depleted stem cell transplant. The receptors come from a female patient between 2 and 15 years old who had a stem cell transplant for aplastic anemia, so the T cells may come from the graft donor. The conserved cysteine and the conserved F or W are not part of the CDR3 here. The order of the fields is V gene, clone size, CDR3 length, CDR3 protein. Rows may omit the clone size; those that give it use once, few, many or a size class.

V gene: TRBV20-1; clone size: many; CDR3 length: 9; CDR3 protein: SALGGETQY
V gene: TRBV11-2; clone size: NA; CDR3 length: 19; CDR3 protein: ASSLDPGYSGRVHRHYEQY
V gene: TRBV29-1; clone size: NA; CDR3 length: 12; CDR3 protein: SVEGQNSGNTIY
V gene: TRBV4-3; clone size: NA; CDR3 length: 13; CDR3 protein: ASSRGDREGETQY
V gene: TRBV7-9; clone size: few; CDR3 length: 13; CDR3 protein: ASSLGQGTSGRRD
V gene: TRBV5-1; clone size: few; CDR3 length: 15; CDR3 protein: ASSLYRGPTMDTEAF
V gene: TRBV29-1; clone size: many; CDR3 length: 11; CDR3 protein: SVEGELSYEQY
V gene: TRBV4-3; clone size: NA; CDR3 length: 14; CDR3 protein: ASSQDRELAGIEQY
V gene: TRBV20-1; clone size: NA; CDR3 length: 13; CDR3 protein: SADSSGRIYNEQF
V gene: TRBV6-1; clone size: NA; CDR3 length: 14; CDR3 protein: ASSARLAGVAETQY
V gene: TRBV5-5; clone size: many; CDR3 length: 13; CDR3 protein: ASSSPGQVNQPQH
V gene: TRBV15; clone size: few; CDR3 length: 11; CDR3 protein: ATSRRPYYGYT
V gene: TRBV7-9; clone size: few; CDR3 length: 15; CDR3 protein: ASSSELAGISTDTQY
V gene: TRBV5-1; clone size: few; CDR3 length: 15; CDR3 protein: ASSLEKTSGLRGELF
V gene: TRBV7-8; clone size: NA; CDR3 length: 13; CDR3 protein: ASSLNRGRDETQY
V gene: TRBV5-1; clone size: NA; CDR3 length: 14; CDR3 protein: ASSPGPGGRTGELF
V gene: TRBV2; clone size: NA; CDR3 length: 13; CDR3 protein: ASSDATRSGETQY
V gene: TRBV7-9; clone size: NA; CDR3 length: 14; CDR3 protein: ASSLVLGYLYNEQF
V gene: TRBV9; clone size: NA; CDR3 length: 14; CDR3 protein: ASSVGYLANYNEQF
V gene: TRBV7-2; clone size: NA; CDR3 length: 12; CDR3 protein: ASSLSRPNSPLH
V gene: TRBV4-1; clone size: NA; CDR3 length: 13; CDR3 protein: ASSQGRLFEETQY